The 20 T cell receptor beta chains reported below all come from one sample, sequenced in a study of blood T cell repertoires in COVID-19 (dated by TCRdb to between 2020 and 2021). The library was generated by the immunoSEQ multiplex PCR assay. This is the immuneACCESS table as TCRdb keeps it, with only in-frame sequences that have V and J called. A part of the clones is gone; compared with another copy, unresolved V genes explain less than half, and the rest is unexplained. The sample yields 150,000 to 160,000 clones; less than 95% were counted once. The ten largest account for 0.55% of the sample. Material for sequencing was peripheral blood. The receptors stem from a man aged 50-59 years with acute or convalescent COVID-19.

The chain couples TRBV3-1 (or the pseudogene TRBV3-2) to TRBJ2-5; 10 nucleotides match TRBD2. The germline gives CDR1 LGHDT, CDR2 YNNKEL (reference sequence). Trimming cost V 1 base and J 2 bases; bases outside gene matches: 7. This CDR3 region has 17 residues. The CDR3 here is CASSQGLAGAKQETQYF. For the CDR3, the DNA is TGTGCCAGCAGCCAAGGCCTAGCGGGGGCCAAACAAGAGACCCAGTACTTC.

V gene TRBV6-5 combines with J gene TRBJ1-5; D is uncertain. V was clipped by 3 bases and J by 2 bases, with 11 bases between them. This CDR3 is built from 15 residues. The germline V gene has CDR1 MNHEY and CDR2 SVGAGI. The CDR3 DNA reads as TGTGCCAGCAGTTATGGGCCTCCGGGCAATCAGCCCCAGCATTTT. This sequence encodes CASSYGPPGNQPQHF.

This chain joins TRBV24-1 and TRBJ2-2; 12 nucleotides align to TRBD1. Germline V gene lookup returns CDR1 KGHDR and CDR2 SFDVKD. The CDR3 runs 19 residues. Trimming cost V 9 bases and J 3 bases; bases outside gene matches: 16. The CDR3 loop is CATATRDRGLREDTGELFF. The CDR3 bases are TGTGCCACCGCGACCCGGGACAGGGGGCTGCGGGAGGACACCGGGGAGCTGTTTTTT.

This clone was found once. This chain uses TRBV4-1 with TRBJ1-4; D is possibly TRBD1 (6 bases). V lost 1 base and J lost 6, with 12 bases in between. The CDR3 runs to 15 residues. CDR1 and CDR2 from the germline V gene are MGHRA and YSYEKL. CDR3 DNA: TGCGCCAGCAGCCAAGGAAGGGGGGGCGATGAAAAACTGTTTTTT. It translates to CASSQGRGGDEKLFF.

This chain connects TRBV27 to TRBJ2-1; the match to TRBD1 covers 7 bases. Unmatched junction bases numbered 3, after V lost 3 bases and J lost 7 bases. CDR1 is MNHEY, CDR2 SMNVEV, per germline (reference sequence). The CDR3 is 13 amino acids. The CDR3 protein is CASSLTGPNEQFF. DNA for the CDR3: TGTGCCAGCAGTTTGACAGGGCCAAATGAGCAGTTCTTC.

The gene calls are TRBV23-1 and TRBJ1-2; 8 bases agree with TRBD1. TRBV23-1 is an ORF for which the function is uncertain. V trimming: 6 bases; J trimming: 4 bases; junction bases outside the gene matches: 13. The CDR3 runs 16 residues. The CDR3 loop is CASSGLGQEGRYGYTF. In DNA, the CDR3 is TGCGCCAGCAGCGGATTGGGACAGGAAGGACGCTATGGCTACACCTTC.

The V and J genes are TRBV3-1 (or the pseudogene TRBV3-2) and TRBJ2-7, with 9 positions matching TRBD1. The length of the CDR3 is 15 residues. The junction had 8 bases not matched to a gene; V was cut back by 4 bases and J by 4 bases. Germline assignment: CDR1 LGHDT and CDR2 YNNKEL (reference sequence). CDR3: CASSRGATGGYEQYV. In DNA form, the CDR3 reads TGTGCCAGCAGCCGAGGCGCGACAGGGGGGTACGAGCAGTACGTC.

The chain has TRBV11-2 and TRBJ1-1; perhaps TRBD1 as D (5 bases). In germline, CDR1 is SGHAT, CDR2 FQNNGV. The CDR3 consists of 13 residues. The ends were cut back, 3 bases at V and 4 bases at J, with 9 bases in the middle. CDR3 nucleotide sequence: TGTGCCAGCAGCTTTAAGGGGATCACTGAAGCTTTCTTT. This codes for CASSFKGITEAFF.

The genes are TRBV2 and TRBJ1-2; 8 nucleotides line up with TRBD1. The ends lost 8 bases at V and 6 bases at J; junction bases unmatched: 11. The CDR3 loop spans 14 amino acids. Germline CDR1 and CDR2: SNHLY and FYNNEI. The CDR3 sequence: CASAIQRQGNGYTF. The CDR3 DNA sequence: TGTGCCAGCGCGATCCAAAGACAGGGGAATGGCTACACCTTC. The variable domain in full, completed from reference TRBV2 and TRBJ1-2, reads EPEVTQTPSHQVTQMGQEVILRCVPISNHLYFYWYRQILGQKVEFLVSFYNNEISEKSEIFDDQFSVERPDGSNFTLKIRSTKLEDSAMYFCASAIQRQGNGYTFGSGTRLTVV.

CDR3 region: CASSLSTLAVYYEQYF. The CDR3 nucleotides are TGTGCCAGCAGCTTGAGTACACTAGCGGTTTACTACGAGCAGTACTTC. The chain uses TRBV11-2 and TRBJ2-7; 8 bases fit TRBD2. V lost 3 bases and J lost 3; bases outside the gene matches: 10. CDR3 length equals 16 residues. The germline CDR1 and CDR2 sequences are SGHAT and FQNNGV.

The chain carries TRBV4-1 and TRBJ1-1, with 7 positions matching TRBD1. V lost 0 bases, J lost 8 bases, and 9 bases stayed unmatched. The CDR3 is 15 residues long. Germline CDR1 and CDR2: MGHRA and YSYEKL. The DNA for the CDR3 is TGCGCCAGCAGCCAAGAAGTGGACAGGTACCCCGAAGCTTTCTTT. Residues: CASSQEVDRYPEAFF.

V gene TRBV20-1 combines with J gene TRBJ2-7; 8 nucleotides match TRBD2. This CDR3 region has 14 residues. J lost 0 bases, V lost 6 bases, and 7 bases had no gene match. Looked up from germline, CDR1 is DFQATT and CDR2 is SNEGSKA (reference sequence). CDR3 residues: CSASGLAHSYEQYF. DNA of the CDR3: TGCAGTGCCAGTGGACTAGCTCACTCCTACGAGCAGTACTTC.

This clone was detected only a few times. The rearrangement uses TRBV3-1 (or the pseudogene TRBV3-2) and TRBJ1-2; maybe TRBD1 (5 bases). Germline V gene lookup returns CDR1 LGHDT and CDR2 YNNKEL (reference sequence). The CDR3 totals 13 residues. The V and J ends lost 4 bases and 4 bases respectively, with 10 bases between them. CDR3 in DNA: TGTGCCAGCAGCCCCGGACATCCCTATGGCTACACCTTC. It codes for CASSPGHPYGYTF.

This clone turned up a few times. The CDR3 DNA sequence: TGTGCCACCAGCAGCCCAGGCCTTAGCTCCTACAATGAGCAGTTCTTC. Protein product: CATSSPGLSSYNEQFF. The J gene is TRBJ2-1, the V gene TRBV15; D call uncertain. CDR1 and CDR2 (germline): LNHNV, YYDKDF (reference sequence). The CDR3 contains 16 residues. V dropped 3 bases and J dropped 0 bases, with 12 bases sitting between them. Based on the CDR3 plus reference TRBV15 and TRBJ2-1, the full variable domain is DAMVIQNPRYQVTQFGKPVTLSCSQTLNHNVMYWYQQKSSQAPKLLFHYYDKDFNNEADTPDNFQSRRPNTSFCFLDIRSPGLGDTAMYLCATSSPGLSSYNEQFFGPGTRLTVL.

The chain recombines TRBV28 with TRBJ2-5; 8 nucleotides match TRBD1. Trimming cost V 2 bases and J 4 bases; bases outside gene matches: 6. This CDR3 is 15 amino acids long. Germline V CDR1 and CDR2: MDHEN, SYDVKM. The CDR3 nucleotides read TGTGCCAGCAGTTTACCCGGACAGGGACGAGAGACCCAGTACTTC. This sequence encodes CASSLPGQGRETQYF.

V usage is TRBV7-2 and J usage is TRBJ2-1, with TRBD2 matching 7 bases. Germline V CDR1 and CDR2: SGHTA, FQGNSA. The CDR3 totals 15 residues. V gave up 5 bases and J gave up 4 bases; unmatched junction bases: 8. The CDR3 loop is CASSSGAGEYNEQFF. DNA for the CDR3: TGTGCCAGCAGCAGCGGGGCGGGGGAGTACAATGAGCAGTTCTTC.

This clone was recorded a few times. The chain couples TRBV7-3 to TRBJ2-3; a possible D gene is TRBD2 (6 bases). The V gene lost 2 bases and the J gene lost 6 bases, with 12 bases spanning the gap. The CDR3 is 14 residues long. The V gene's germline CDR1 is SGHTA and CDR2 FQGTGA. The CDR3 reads CASSLGGSEDTQYF. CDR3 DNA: TGTGCCAGCAGCTTAGGGGGGAGCGAGGATACGCAGTATTTT.

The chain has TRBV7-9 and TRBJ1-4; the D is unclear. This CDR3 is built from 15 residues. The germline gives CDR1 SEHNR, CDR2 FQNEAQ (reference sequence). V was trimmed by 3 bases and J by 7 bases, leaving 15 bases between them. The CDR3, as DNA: TGTGCCAGCAGCTTCTGGACTTCCGGGAGTGAAAAACTGTTTTTT. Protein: CASSFWTSGSEKLFF.

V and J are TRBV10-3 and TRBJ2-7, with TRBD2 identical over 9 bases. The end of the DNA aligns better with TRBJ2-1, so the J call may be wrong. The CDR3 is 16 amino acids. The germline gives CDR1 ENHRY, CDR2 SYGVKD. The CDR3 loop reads CAISEFVAGVSNEQFF. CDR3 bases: TGTGCCATCAGTGAGTTCGTAGCGGGAGTCAGCAATGAGCAGTTCTTC.

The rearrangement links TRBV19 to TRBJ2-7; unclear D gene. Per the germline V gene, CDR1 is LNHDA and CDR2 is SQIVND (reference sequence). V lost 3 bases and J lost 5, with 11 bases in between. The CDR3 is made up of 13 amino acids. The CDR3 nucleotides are TGTGCCAGTAGTATTGGCGGCGGTCACGAGCAGTACTTC. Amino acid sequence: CASSIGGGHEQYF.